Below, one TCR beta chain is given with its context. As yet, its antigen is unknown. The sample is drawn from a study of blood T cells in healthy people across ages. Study-wide context: About one barcoded beta molecule was captured per two T cells (by template switching).

For the second PCR, which ran for about 6 to 11 cycles, a sample-barcoded 5' primer and a J-beta primer mix were used. TCRdb re-called the 5' RACE reads with MiXCR, one entry per CDR3 protein. There are some 550,000 distinct CDR3 sequences in the sample; less than 60% occur only once, and around 23% lies in the top ten. The ends lost 3 bases at V and 8 bases at J; junction bases unmatched: 8. The germline CDR1 and CDR2 sequences are SQVTM and ANQGSEA. CDR3 length equals 14 residues. Findings of the study overall: More naive CD4+ cells and higher diversity were found in long-lived than in aged donors.

The sequencing input was blood. The chain combines TRBV29-1 with TRBJ2-1; 9 nucleotides line up with TRBD2. This TCR was sampled from a man aged 80 or over in good health. In DNA form, the CDR3 reads TGCAGCGTTGAGCTCCTAGCGGGAACCTATGAGCAGTTCTTC. This codes for CSVELLAGTYEQFF.